This TCR beta chain is drawn from a study of blood T cells in healthy people across ages. Notes on this clonotype: Its antigen is unknown.

Germline V gives CDR1 SQVTM, CDR2 ANQGSEA. V was trimmed by 4 bases and J by 5 bases, leaving 17 bases between them. The CDR3 consists of 14 residues. Through a sample-barcoded 5' primer and a J-beta primer mix, a second PCR was run for roughly 6 to 11 cycles. Each cDNA was tagged by a template-switch adaptor containing 12 random nucleotides. TCRdb passed the 5' RACE reads through MiXCR, listing each CDR3 protein once. The sample consists of about 1.4 million distinct CDR3 sequences, 59% of them appearing once. Study-level points and caveats: Calculation of diversity from one million T cells yielded estimates considered to be underestimates. The study could not conclusively compare naive and antigen-experienced cells, given its unsorted PBMCs.

The rearrangement uses TRBV29-1 and TRBJ1-2; D possibly corresponds to TRBD1 (6 bases). The sample consisted of blood. This sequence was found in a man aged 18 to 30 in good health. The CDR3 DNA reads TGCAGCGTTGGAGACAGGCCGGTACAATATGGCTACACCTTC. It yields the protein CSVGDRPVQYGYTF. The whole variable domain, remainder taken from reference TRBV29-1 and TRBJ1-2, is SAVISQKPSRDICQRGTSLTIQCQVDSQVTMMFWYRQQPGQSLTLIATANQGSEATYESGFVIDKFPISRPNLTFSTLTVSNMSPEDSSIYLCSVGDRPVQYGYTFGSGTRLTVV.